This TCR beta chain stems from a study of blood T cell repertoires in COVID-19. The participants were between about 18 and 90 years old and came from fewer than 25 US areas. Each recovered donor of Cohort 3 presented with two negative PCRs, clearance, or symptom resolution. As handled by the study authors: Estimation of nucleated cell counts was performed using reference gene primer amplification. Here immunoSEQ multiplex PCR was the method, and the copy in TCRdb shows in-frame clones only, minus some. Clonal size and the V and J genes are those of that table, whereas D and trimming came from the DNA. The sample lists over 250,000 clones, around 87% occurring once. The source material was PBMCs or T cells enriched from blood (not recorded which). The receptor's source is a woman aged 30 to 39 who had recovered from COVID-19.

CDR3 coding DNA: TGTGCCAGTAGTATAGACCCCGGGACAGATCAGCCCCAGCATTTT. Translating gives CASSIDPGTDQPQHF. The chain combines TRBV19 with TRBJ1-5; 7 nucleotides match TRBD1. This CDR3 comprises 15 residues. CDR1 and CDR2 from the germline V gene are LNHDA and SQIVND (reference sequence). Unmatched junction bases numbered 4, after V lost 0 bases and J lost 5 bases.